This is a list of T cell receptor beta chains from one sample in a study of blood T cell repertoires in COVID-19. The table came from immunoSEQ multiplex PCR; TCRdb's copy has only in-frame clones and leaves some out. This table holds 250,000 or so clones, less than 90% found once. Sequenced input: peripheral blood. These receptors were collected from a man aged 30 to 39 with active or convalescent COVID-19. The CDR3 runs from the conserved cysteine through the conserved F or W. D genes are given only for firm matches. Clone size is stated in some rows and not others, as once, few, many or a class when expanded.

j_call: TRBJ2-2; clone_size: few; v_call: TRBV6-5; d_call: .; cdr3_nt: TGTGCCAGCAGCCATGGGCAATTCACCGGGGAGCTGTTTTTT; cdr3_aa: CASSHGQFTGELFF
j_call: TRBJ2-5; clone_size: .; v_call: TRBV10-3; d_call: TRBD1; cdr3_nt: TGTGCCATCAGTGGAATACAGGGGGGTCAAGAGACCCAGTACTTC; cdr3_aa: CAISGIQGGQETQYF
j_call: TRBJ1-2; clone_size: .; v_call: TRBV19; d_call: .; cdr3_nt: TGTGCCAGTAGTCCTTCACAGGCTTACCCTGGCTACACCTTC; cdr3_aa: CASSPSQAYPGYTF
j_call: TRBJ1-2; clone_size: .; v_call: TRBV29-1; d_call: TRBD1; cdr3_nt: TGCAGCGTTCGCACCCGGACAGGGGGCGCATGGTATGGCTACACCTTC; cdr3_aa: CSVRTRTGGAWYGYTF
j_call: TRBJ2-5; clone_size: .; v_call: TRBV4-1; d_call: TRBD2; cdr3_nt: TGCGCCAGCAGCCAGTTTAGCGGGGGGGCGGAGACCCAGTACTTC; cdr3_aa: CASSQFSGGAETQYF
j_call: TRBJ2-5; clone_size: .; v_call: TRBV7-2; d_call: .; cdr3_nt: TGTGCCAGCAGCTTAGACAGGGAGACCCAGTACTTC; cdr3_aa: CASSLDRETQYF
j_call: TRBJ1-2; clone_size: .; v_call: TRBV7-2; d_call: .; cdr3_nt: TGTGCCAGCAGCCCTTCGTATGGCTACACCTTC; cdr3_aa: CASSPSYGYTF
j_call: TRBJ1-2; clone_size: .; v_call: TRBV6-5; d_call: .; cdr3_nt: TGTGCCAGCAGTTCCGCCGGGACTTTTTATGGCTACACCTTC; cdr3_aa: CASSSAGTFYGYTF
j_call: TRBJ2-7; clone_size: .; v_call: TRBV5-1; d_call: .; cdr3_nt: TGCGCCAGCAGCTTGGTTGACAGCACATCCGGAGAGCAGTACTTC; cdr3_aa: CASSLVDSTSGEQYF
j_call: TRBJ2-7; clone_size: .; v_call: TRBV27; d_call: .; cdr3_nt: TGTGCCAGCAGTTTACCAGGGTACGAGCAGTACTTC; cdr3_aa: CASSLPGYEQYF
j_call: TRBJ2-7; clone_size: once; v_call: TRBV18; d_call: .; cdr3_nt: TGTGCCAGCTCACCAAGCTCTCAGCGCTACGAGCAGTACTTC; cdr3_aa: CASSPSSQRYEQYF
j_call: TRBJ1-5; clone_size: .; v_call: TRBV3-1/TRBV3-2; d_call: .; cdr3_nt: TGTGCCAGCAGCCAAGAGCAGGTACAACAGCCCCAGCATTTT; cdr3_aa: CASSQEQVQQPQHF
j_call: TRBJ1-2; clone_size: .; v_call: TRBV5-6; d_call: .; cdr3_nt: TGTGCCAGCAGCTCGCGCCGGGACACACTCTATGGCTACACCTTC; cdr3_aa: CASSSRRDTLYGYTF
j_call: TRBJ1-5; clone_size: few; v_call: TRBV19; d_call: .; cdr3_nt: TGTGCCACTTATATAAACGGGGATCAGCCCCAGCATTTT; cdr3_aa: CATYINGDQPQHF
j_call: TRBJ2-1; clone_size: .; v_call: TRBV20-1; d_call: .; cdr3_nt: TGCAGTGCTAACTCTTACAATGAGCAGTTCTTC; cdr3_aa: CSANSYNEQFF
j_call: TRBJ1-2; clone_size: .; v_call: TRBV7-9; d_call: .; cdr3_nt: TGTGCCAGCAGCTTATTTCCCCCCGAGGGCGCACTGGTTTATTATGGCTACACCTTC; cdr3_aa: CASSLFPPEGALVYYGYTF
j_call: TRBJ2-7; clone_size: .; v_call: TRBV12-3/TRBV12-4; d_call: TRBD2; cdr3_nt: TGTGCCAGCAGTATCCTGGGACTATACGAGCAGTACTTC; cdr3_aa: CASSILGLYEQYF
j_call: TRBJ2-1; clone_size: .; v_call: TRBV13; d_call: TRBD1; cdr3_nt: TGTGCCAGCAGCTTAGTTCCAGGGGGCGAGCCCTCAGGCTTTAGCTCCTACAATGAGCAGTTCTTC; cdr3_aa: CASSLVPGGEPSGFSSYNEQFF
j_call: TRBJ1-3; clone_size: once; v_call: TRBV9; d_call: TRBD1; cdr3_nt: TGTGCCAGCAGCATTATGCAGGGGGCGCAGGGAAACACCATATATTTT; cdr3_aa: CASSIMQGAQGNTIYF
j_call: TRBJ2-1; clone_size: .; v_call: TRBV5-1; d_call: TRBD2; cdr3_nt: TGCGCCAGCAGCTCCGGACTAGCGGGGGCAGATGAGCAGTTCTTC; cdr3_aa: CASSSGLAGADEQFF
j_call: TRBJ2-7; clone_size: .; v_call: TRBV5-1; d_call: TRBD1; cdr3_nt: TGCGCCAGCAGCCCACAGACAGGGGTCGAGTACGAGCAGTACTTC; cdr3_aa: CASSPQTGVEYEQYF
j_call: TRBJ2-2; clone_size: .; v_call: TRBV5-1; d_call: TRBD1; cdr3_nt: TGCGCCAGCAGCCCGACAGGGCCCTACGGCGGGGAGCTGTTTTTT; cdr3_aa: CASSPTGPYGGELFF
j_call: TRBJ1-5; clone_size: .; v_call: TRBV9; d_call: .; cdr3_nt: TGTGCCAGCAGCGTATCGGGGGGTAGCGATCAGCCCCAGCATTTT; cdr3_aa: CASSVSGGSDQPQHF
j_call: TRBJ1-1; clone_size: .; v_call: TRBV27; d_call: .; cdr3_nt: TGTGCCAACACGAACACTGAAGCTTTCTTT; cdr3_aa: CANTNTEAFF
j_call: TRBJ1-5; clone_size: .; v_call: TRBV6-5; d_call: TRBD1; cdr3_nt: TGTGCCAGCAGTTCTGCAGGGGGCTATCAGCCCCAGCATTTT; cdr3_aa: CASSSAGGYQPQHF
j_call: TRBJ1-4; clone_size: .; v_call: TRBV12-3/TRBV12-4; d_call: .; cdr3_nt: TGTGCCAGCAGTTTGTACGGCGGGGCGAAACTGTTTTTT; cdr3_aa: CASSLYGGAKLFF
j_call: TRBJ2-1; clone_size: .; v_call: TRBV19; d_call: TRBD2; cdr3_nt: TGTGCCAGTAGTATATTTTCGACCAGCGGGAAAACCAATGAGCAGTTCTTC; cdr3_aa: CASSIFSTSGKTNEQFF
j_call: TRBJ1-6; clone_size: .; v_call: TRBV7-3; d_call: TRBD1; cdr3_nt: TGTGCCAGCAGCGAGGGGACAGGGGTCTCACCCCTCCACTTT; cdr3_aa: CASSEGTGVSPLHF
j_call: TRBJ1-1; clone_size: few; v_call: TRBV14; d_call: .; cdr3_nt: TGTGCCAGCAGCCTGAGCCTGAACACTGAAGCTTTCTTT; cdr3_aa: CASSLSLNTEAFF
j_call: TRBJ2-5; clone_size: once; v_call: TRBV10-2; d_call: .; cdr3_nt: TGCGCCAGCAGCCCGGGGACTTGGGAAGGTGCGACCCAGTACTTC; cdr3_aa: CASSPGTWEGATQYF
j_call: TRBJ1-2; clone_size: .; v_call: TRBV20-1; d_call: .; cdr3_nt: TGCAGTGCTAGTAGGCAGGACTATGGCTACACCTTC; cdr3_aa: CSASRQDYGYTF
j_call: TRBJ1-1; clone_size: .; v_call: TRBV7-9; d_call: TRBD1; cdr3_nt: TGTGCCAGCAGCGAGTACAGGGGGGGTAACACTGAAGCTTTCTTT; cdr3_aa: CASSEYRGGNTEAFF
j_call: TRBJ2-7; clone_size: .; v_call: TRBV4-3; d_call: TRBD1; cdr3_nt: TGCGCCAGCAGCCAAGTTGGCGGACAGGGGACGTACGAGCAGTACTTC; cdr3_aa: CASSQVGGQGTYEQYF
j_call: TRBJ2-1; clone_size: .; v_call: TRBV9; d_call: TRBD1; cdr3_nt: TGTGCCAGCAGCGTAGCTATAAGCACAGGGGGGTACAATGAGCAGTTCTTC; cdr3_aa: CASSVAISTGGYNEQFF
j_call: TRBJ1-6; clone_size: .; v_call: TRBV3-1/TRBV3-2; d_call: .; cdr3_nt: TGTGCCAGCAGCCCTCGGACAGAAAATTCACCCCTCCACTTT; cdr3_aa: CASSPRTENSPLHF
j_call: TRBJ2-7; clone_size: .; v_call: TRBV9; d_call: .; cdr3_nt: TGTGCCAGCAGCCCCGGTCGAAGCAAGGAGCAGTACTTC; cdr3_aa: CASSPGRSKEQYF
j_call: TRBJ1-1; clone_size: .; v_call: TRBV5-6; d_call: .; cdr3_nt: TGTGCCAGCAGCTTTGAAGGCGGGGGATTAAACACTGAAGCTTTCTTT; cdr3_aa: CASSFEGGGLNTEAFF
j_call: TRBJ1-1; clone_size: .; v_call: TRBV15; d_call: TRBD1; cdr3_nt: TGTGCCACCAGCAGAGACACCCGACAGGGAGGGAACACTGAAGCTTTCTTT; cdr3_aa: CATSRDTRQGGNTEAFF
j_call: TRBJ2-1; clone_size: .; v_call: TRBV11-3; d_call: TRBD2; cdr3_nt: TGTGCCAGCAGCTTTTCTCTAGCGGGGGGAAATGAGCAGTTCTTC; cdr3_aa: CASSFSLAGGNEQFF
j_call: TRBJ1-4; clone_size: .; v_call: TRBV12-3/TRBV12-4; d_call: .; cdr3_nt: TGTGCCAGCAAGAGGACTAATGAAAAACTGTTTTTT; cdr3_aa: CASKRTNEKLFF
j_call: TRBJ2-1; clone_size: .; v_call: TRBV7-9; d_call: TRBD2; cdr3_nt: TGTGCCAGCAGCCCAGGGGGACTAGCCGGTGAGCAGTTCTTC; cdr3_aa: CASSPGGLAGEQFF
j_call: TRBJ2-5; clone_size: .; v_call: TRBV10-3; d_call: TRBD1; cdr3_nt: TGTGCCAGCGGACAGGCGGGCATGGAGACCCAGTACTTC; cdr3_aa: CASGQAGMETQYF
j_call: TRBJ1-5; clone_size: .; v_call: TRBV27; d_call: .; cdr3_nt: TGTGCCAGCAGCTGGGGACTGAGCAATCAGCCCCAGCATTTT; cdr3_aa: CASSWGLSNQPQHF
j_call: TRBJ1-1; clone_size: .; v_call: TRBV14; d_call: .; cdr3_nt: TGTGCCAGCAGCCCCGTGAACACTGAAGCTTTCTTT; cdr3_aa: CASSPVNTEAFF
j_call: TRBJ1-5; clone_size: .; v_call: TRBV7-8; d_call: TRBD1; cdr3_nt: TGTGCCAGCAGCTTACGCCCCCGGGACAGAAATCAGCCCCAGCATTTT; cdr3_aa: CASSLRPRDRNQPQHF
j_call: TRBJ2-7; clone_size: .; v_call: TRBV20-1; d_call: TRBD2; cdr3_nt: TGCAGTGCTAGTCGTGAGCGGGGGTACCAACCCTACGAGCAGTACTTC; cdr3_aa: CSASRERGYQPYEQYF
j_call: TRBJ2-7; clone_size: .; v_call: TRBV6-6; d_call: TRBD2; cdr3_nt: TGTGCCAGCAACCCGGGGGGCTACGAGCAGTACTTC; cdr3_aa: CASNPGGYEQYF
j_call: TRBJ1-4; clone_size: .; v_call: TRBV5-6; d_call: .; cdr3_nt: TGTGCCAGCAGCCTTGGCATGCAGGGAAGCGAAAAACTGTTTTTT; cdr3_aa: CASSLGMQGSEKLFF
j_call: TRBJ2-1; clone_size: .; v_call: TRBV6-1; d_call: .; cdr3_nt: TGTGCCAGCAGTGAATGGCGGGACCTCCTGGCGAGCTCCTACAATGAGCAGTTCTTC; cdr3_aa: CASSEWRDLLASSYNEQFF
j_call: TRBJ2-3; clone_size: .; v_call: TRBV11-3; d_call: TRBD2; cdr3_nt: TGTGCCAGCAGCCTAGGGACTAGCGGGGGCTCTTCGGATACGCAGTATTTT; cdr3_aa: CASSLGTSGGSSDTQYF
j_call: TRBJ1-6; clone_size: .; v_call: TRBV30; d_call: .; cdr3_nt: TGTGCCTGGACCGAAGGGAGGGATAATTCACCCCTCCACTTT; cdr3_aa: CAWTEGRDNSPLHF
j_call: TRBJ2-7; clone_size: .; v_call: TRBV5-1; d_call: .; cdr3_nt: TGCGCCAGCAGCTTCGGAGGGGAGCAGTACTTC; cdr3_aa: CASSFGGEQYF
j_call: TRBJ1-5; clone_size: .; v_call: TRBV20-1; d_call: .; cdr3_nt: TGCAGTGCTAGTAGGGGGGGGGACTCTCAGCCCCAGCATTTT; cdr3_aa: CSASRGGDSQPQHF
j_call: TRBJ1-1; clone_size: .; v_call: TRBV6-5; d_call: TRBD1; cdr3_nt: TGTGCCAGCAGCGAGGACAGGGCTGGCACTGAAGCTTTCTTT; cdr3_aa: CASSEDRAGTEAFF
j_call: TRBJ1-2; clone_size: .; v_call: TRBV19; d_call: TRBD1; cdr3_nt: TGTGCCAGTACCCGGACAGGGGGCGGGGATGGCTACACCTTC; cdr3_aa: CASTRTGGGDGYTF
j_call: TRBJ2-2; clone_size: .; v_call: TRBV6-5; d_call: .; cdr3_nt: TGTGCCAGCCGCGGCCCGGGCGGGGACACCGGGGAGCTGTTTTTT; cdr3_aa: CASRGPGGDTGELFF
j_call: TRBJ2-1; clone_size: .; v_call: TRBV9; d_call: TRBD2; cdr3_nt: TGTGCCAGCAGCGTACTAGCGGGGGCCTACAATGAGCAGTTCTTC; cdr3_aa: CASSVLAGAYNEQFF
j_call: TRBJ1-2; clone_size: .; v_call: TRBV6-4; d_call: TRBD1; cdr3_nt: TGTGCCAGCAGCGGGACAGGGGGTTATGGCTACACCTTC; cdr3_aa: CASSGTGGYGYTF
j_call: TRBJ1-2; clone_size: .; v_call: TRBV12-3/TRBV12-4; d_call: .; cdr3_nt: TGTGCCAGCAGCAACGGAGTCTATGGCTACACCTTC; cdr3_aa: CASSNGVYGYTF